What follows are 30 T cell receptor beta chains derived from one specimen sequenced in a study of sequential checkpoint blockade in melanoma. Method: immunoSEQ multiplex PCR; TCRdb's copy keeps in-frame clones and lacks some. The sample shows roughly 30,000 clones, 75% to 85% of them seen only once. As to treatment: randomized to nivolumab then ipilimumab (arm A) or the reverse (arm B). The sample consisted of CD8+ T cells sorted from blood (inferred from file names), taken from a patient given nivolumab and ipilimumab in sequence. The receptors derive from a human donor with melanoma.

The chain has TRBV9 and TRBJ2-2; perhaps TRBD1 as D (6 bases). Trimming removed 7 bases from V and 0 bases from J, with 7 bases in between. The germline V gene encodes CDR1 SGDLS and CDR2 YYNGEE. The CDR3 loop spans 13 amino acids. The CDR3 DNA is TGTGCCAGCGGGACATCGAACACCGGGGAGCTGTTTTTT. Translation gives CASGTSNTGELFF.

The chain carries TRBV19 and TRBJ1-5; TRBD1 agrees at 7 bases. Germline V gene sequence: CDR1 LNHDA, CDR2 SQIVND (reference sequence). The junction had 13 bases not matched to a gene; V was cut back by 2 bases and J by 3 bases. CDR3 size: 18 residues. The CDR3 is CASSINYGQGVYNQPQHF. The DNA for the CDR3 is TGTGCCAGTAGTATAAATTACGGGCAGGGGGTTTACAATCAGCCCCAGCATTTT.

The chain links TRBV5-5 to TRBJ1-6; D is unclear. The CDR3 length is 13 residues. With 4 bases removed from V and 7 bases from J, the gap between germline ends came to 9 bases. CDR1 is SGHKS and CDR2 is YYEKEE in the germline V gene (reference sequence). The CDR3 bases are TGTGCCAGCAGCCAATACGGGAATTCACCCCTCCACTTT. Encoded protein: CASSQYGNSPLHF.

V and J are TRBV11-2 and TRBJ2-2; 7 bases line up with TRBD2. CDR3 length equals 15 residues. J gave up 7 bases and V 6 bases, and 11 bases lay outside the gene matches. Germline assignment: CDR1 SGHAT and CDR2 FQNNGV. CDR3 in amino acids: CASSSAPREIGELFF. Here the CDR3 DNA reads TGTGCCAGCAGTTCAGCCCCGCGGGAGATCGGGGAGCTGTTTTTT.

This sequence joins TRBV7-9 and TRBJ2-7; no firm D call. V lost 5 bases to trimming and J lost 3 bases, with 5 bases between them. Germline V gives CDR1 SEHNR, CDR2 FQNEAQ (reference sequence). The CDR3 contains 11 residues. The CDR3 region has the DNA TGTGCCAGCAGCAACAACTACGAGCAGTACTTC. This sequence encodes CASSNNYEQYF.

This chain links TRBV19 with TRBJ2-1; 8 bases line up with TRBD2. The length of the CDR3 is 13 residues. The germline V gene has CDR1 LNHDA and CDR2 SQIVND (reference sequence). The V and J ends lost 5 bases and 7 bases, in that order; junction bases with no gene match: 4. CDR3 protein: CASSWTSMNEQFF. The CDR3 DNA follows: TGTGCCAGTAGTTGGACTAGCATGAATGAGCAGTTCTTC.

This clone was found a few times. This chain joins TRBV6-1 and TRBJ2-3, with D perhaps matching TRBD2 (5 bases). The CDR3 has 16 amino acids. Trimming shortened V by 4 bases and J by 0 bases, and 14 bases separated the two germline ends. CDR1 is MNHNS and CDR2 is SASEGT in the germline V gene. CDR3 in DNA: TGTGCCAGCAGTGCAACGAAAAGGACTAGCACAGATACGCAGTATTTT. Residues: CASSATKRTSTDTQYF.

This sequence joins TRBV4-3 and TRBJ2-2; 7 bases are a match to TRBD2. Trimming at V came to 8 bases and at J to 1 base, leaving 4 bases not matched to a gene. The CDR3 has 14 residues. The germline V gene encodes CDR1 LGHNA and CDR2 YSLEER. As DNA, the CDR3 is TGCGCCAGCCGAGCGGGGAGGAACACCGGGGAGCTGTTTTTT. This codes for CASRAGRNTGELFF.

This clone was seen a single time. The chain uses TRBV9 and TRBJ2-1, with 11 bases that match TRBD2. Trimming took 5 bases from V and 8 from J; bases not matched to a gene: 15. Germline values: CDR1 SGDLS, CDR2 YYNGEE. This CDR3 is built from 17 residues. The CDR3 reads CASSTFSGRGWVDEQFF. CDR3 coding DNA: TGTGCCAGCAGTACATTTAGCGGGAGGGGGTGGGTCGATGAGCAGTTCTTC. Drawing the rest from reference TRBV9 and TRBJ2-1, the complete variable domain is DSGVTQTPKHLITATGQRVTLRCSPRSGDLSVYWYQQSLDQGLQFLIQYYNGEERAKGNILERFSAQQFPDLHSELNLSSLELGDSALYFCASSTFSGRGWVDEQFFGPGTRLTVL.

The CDR3 nucleotides read TGTGCCAGCAGTTACTCGGAGGGGTGGCGGTATGGCTACACCTTC. As protein: CASSYSEGWRYGYTF. This chain links TRBV6-5 with TRBJ1-2, with D possibly TRBD1 on 5 matching bases. Deletions cut 0 bases from V and 5 bases from J, with 13 bases between. CDR1 and CDR2 (germline): MNHEY, SVGAGI. The CDR3 loop spans 15 amino acids.

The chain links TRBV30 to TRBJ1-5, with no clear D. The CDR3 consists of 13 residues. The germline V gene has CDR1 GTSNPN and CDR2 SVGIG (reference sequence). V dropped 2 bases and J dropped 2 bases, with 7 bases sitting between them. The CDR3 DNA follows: TGTGCCTGGAGTATCGAGGGCAATCAGCCCCAGCATTTT. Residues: CAWSIEGNQPQHF.

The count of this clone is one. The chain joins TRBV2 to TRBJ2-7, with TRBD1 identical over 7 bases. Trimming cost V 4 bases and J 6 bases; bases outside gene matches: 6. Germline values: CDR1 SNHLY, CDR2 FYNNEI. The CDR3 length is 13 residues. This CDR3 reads CASSVTGALEQYF. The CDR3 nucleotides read TGTGCCAGCAGTGTTACAGGGGCTCTCGAGCAGTACTTC. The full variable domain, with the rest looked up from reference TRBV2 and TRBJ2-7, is EPEVTQTPSHQVTQMGQEVILRCVPISNHLYFYWYRQILGQKVEFLVSFYNNEISEKSEIFDDQFSVERPDGSNFTLKIRSTKLEDSAMYFCASSVTGALEQYFGPGTRLTVT.

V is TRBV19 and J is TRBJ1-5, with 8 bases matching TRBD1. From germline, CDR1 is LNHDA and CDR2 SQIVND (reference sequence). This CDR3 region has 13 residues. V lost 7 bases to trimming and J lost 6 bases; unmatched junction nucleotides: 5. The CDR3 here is CASTWTGSQPQHF. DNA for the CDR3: TGTGCCAGTACCTGGACAGGGAGTCAGCCCCAGCATTTT.

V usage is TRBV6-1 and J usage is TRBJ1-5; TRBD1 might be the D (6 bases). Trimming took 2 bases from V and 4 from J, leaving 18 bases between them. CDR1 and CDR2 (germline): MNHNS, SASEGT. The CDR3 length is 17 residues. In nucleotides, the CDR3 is TGTGCCAGCAGTGAATCCCCCAGGGACATTTCGAATCAGCCCCAGCATTTT. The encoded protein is CASSESPRDISNQPQHF.

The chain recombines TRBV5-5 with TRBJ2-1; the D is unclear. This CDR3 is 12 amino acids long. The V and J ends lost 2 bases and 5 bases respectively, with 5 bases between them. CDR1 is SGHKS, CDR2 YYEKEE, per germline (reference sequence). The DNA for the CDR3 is TGTGCCAGCAGCTTTACGGACAATGAGCAGTTCTTC. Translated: CASSFTDNEQFF.

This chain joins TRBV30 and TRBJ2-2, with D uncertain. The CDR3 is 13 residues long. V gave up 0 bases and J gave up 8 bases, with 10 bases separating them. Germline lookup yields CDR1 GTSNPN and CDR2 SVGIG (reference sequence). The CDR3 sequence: CAWSVTAAGELFF. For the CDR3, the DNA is TGTGCCTGGAGTGTAACAGCCGCGGGGGAGCTGTTTTTT.

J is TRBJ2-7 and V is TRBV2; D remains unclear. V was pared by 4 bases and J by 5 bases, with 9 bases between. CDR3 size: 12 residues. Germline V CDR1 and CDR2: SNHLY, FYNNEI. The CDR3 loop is CASSGDRDEQYF. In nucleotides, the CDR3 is TGTGCCAGCAGTGGCGACCGGGACGAGCAGTACTTC.

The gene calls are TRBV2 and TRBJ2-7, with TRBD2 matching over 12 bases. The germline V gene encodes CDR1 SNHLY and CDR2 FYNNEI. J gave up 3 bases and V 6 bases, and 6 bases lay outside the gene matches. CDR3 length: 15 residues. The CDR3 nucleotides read TGTGCCAGCAGACCGGGACTAGCGGGCCTCTACGAGCAGTACTTC. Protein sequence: CASRPGLAGLYEQYF.

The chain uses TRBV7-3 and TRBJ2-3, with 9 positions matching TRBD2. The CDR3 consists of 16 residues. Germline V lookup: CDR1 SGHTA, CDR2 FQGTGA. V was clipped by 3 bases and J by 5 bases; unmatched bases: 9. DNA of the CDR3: TGTGCCAGCAGCTTTTTAGCGGGGGCCTGGGTAGATACGCAGTATTTT. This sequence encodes CASSFLAGAWVDTQYF. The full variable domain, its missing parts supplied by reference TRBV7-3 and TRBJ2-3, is GAGVSQTPSNKVTEKGKYVELRCDPISGHTALYWYRQSLGQGPEFLIYFQGTGAADDSGLPNDRFFAVRPEGSVSTLKIQRTERGDSAVYLCASSFLAGAWVDTQYFGPGTRLTVL.

This CDR3 reads CASSQARQGNSPLHF. CDR3 DNA sequence: TGCGCCAGCAGCCAGGCACGACAGGGCAATTCACCCCTCCACTTT. The gene calls are TRBV4-3 and TRBJ1-6; 7 bases agree with TRBD1. CDR3 size: 15 residues. With V trimmed by 3 bases and J by 7 bases, 6 bases remained unmatched. Germline V gives CDR1 LGHNA, CDR2 YSLEER.

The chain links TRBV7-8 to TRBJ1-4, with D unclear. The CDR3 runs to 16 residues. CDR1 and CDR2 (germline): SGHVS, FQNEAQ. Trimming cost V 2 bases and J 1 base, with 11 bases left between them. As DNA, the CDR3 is TGTGCCAGCAGCTTATCCCAAGCGGGAACTAATGAAAAACTGTTTTTT. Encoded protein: CASSLSQAGTNEKLFF.

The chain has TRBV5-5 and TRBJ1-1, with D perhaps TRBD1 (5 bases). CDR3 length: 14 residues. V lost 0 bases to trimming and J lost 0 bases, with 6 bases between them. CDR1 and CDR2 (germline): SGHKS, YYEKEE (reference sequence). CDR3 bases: TGTGCCAGCAGCTTGGGACAGATGAACACTGAAGCTTTCTTT. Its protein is CASSLGQMNTEAFF.

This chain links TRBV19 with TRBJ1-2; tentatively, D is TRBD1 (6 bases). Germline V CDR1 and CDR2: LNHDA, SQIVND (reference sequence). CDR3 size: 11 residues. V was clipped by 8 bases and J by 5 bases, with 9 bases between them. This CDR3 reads CASLTGYGYTF. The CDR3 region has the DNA TGTGCCAGTTTGACAGGATATGGCTACACCTTC.

The CDR3 protein is CASSKRGLTGNEQYF. CDR3 sequence (DNA): TGTGCCAGCAGCAAAAGAGGGCTCACGGGGAACGAGCAGTACTTC. V and J are TRBV13 and TRBJ2-7; maybe TRBD2 (5 bases). V was trimmed by 5 bases and J by 5 bases, leaving 19 bases between them. CDR1 and CDR2 (germline): PRHDT, FYEKMQ (reference sequence). The CDR3 runs 15 residues.

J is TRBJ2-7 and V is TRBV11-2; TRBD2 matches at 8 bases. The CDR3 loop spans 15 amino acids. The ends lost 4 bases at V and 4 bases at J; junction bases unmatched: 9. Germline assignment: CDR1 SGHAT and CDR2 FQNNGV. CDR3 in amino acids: CASSYSGTRGYEQYF. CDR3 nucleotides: TGTGCCAGCAGCTACTCCGGGACTAGAGGGTACGAGCAGTACTTC.

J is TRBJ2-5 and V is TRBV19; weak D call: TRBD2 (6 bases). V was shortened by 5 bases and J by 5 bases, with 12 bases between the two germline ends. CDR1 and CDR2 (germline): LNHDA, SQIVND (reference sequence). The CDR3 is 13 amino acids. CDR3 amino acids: CASSGRLEETQYF. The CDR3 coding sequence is TGTGCCAGTAGTGGGAGACTAGAGGAGACCCAGTACTTC.

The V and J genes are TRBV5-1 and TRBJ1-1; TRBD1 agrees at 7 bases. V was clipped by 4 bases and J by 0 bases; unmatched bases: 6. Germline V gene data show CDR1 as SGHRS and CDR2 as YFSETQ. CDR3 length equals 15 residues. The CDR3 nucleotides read TGCGCCAGCAGCGACGAACAGGGGATGAACACTGAAGCTTTCTTT. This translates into CASSDEQGMNTEAFF.

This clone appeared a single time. CDR3 sequence (DNA): TGTGCCAGCAGCTTAACGGGGGAGGACGAGCAGTACTTC. It specifies CASSLTGEDEQYF. The genes are TRBV7-3 and TRBJ2-7; perhaps TRBD2 as D (6 bases). The V gene lost 0 bases and the J gene lost 5 bases, with 8 bases spanning the gap. Germline-derived CDR1 and CDR2 are SGHTA and FQGTGA. The CDR3 runs to 13 residues. Full variable domain (missing parts from reference TRBV7-3 and TRBJ2-7): GAGVSQTPSNKVTEKGKYVELRCDPISGHTALYWYRQSLGQGPEFLIYFQGTGAADDSGLPNDRFFAVRPEGSVSTLKIQRTERGDSAVYLCASSLTGEDEQYFGPGTRLTVT.

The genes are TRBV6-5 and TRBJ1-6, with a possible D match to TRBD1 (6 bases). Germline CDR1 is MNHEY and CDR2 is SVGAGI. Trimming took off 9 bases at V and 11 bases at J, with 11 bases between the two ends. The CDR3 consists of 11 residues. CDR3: CASTGNPPLHF. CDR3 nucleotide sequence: TGTGCCAGTACAGGGAATCCACCCCTCCACTTT.

The CDR3 DNA reads TGTGCCAGTAGTATAACTAGCGGGAGGGCCGTAGAGCAGTTCTTC. This sequence encodes CASSITSGRAVEQFF. The chain recombines TRBV19 with TRBJ2-1, with TRBD2 matching over 13 bases. The CDR3 loop spans 15 amino acids. The germline CDR1 and CDR2 sequences are LNHDA and SQIVND (reference sequence). V was clipped by 2 bases and J by 10 bases; unmatched bases: 5.